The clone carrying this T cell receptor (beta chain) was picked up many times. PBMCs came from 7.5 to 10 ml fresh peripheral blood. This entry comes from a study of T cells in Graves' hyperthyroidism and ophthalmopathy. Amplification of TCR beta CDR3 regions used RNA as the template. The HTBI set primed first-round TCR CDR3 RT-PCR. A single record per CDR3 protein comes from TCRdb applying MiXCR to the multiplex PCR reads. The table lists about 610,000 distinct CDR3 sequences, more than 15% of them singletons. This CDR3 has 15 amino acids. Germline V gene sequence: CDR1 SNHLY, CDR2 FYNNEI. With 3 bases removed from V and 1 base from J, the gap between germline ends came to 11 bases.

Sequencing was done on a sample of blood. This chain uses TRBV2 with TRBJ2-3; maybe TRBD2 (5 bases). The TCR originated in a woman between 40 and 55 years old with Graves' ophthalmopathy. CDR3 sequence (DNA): TGTGCCAGCAGTGATTTAAGCGGAGGCACAGATACGCAGTATTTT. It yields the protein CASSDLSGGTDTQYF.